This record looks at one T cell receptor (beta chain) sequence and its context. The specificity of this receptor is unknown. Base qualities are missing; no much larger clone stands one base away. The sample is drawn from a study of blood T cell repertoires in COVID-19 (dated by TCRdb to the early 2020s). Turning to the overall study: The collaborator samples originated in the United States, Italy and Spain and spanned the acute and convalescent phases of COVID-19. The prospective study material was composed of cDNA or gDNA derived from T cells, B-cell-depleted T cells, or PBMCs. Deeply sampled blood TCRbeta repertoires from subjects exposed to, actively infected with, or recovered from COVID-19 were included in the dataset. The repertoires were released in a freely available public database intended as a resource for research on the immune response to SARS-CoV-2. Samples came from the ongoing ImmuneRACE study (first 160 participants) plus 1,254 subjects from 6 global collaborators. The sample metadata nearly always contained a de-identified subject ID, COVID-19 status, age in years and sex. Where available, HLA class I and class II types were obtained from metadata supplied by the sample provider rather than from assay-based typing. Broader findings and caveats from the paper: The amount of clinical and demographic metadata varied by source and participant and was provided uncurated.

Participants in the prospective study were aged about 18 to 95 years, lived in under 30 United States geographic areas, and enrolled through a virtual design. In the prospective study, participants were assigned to cohorts based on the clinical history participants reported in a screening survey and a study questionnaire. Recovered participants in ImmuneRACE Cohort 3 were defined by two consecutive negative NP/OP PCR tests, clearance by a healthcare professional, or resolution of symptoms. Each participant in the prospective study had whole blood, serum and a nasopharyngeal or oropharyngeal swab collected by mobile phlebotomists. Participants in the prospective study had the option to provide additional blood draws and questionnaires over an approximately two-month period. Blood samples from the prospective study were shipped frozen or at room temperature prior to DNA extraction. TCRbeta CDR3 regions were amplified from genomic DNA by means of the immunoSEQ Assay, a bias-controlled multiplex PCR. On the authors' methods: The number of nucleated cells in each sample was estimated from the amplification of reference gene primers within the assay. To quantify the absolute abundance of each unique TCRbeta CDR3 rearrangement, sequence reads were collapsed and filtered. Productive Simpson clonality was computed per sample as the square root of Simpson's diversity index over productive rearrangements. Sourced from immuneACCESS, this table was stored by TCRdb with only in-frame sequences that have V and J called. A share of the clones is absent; for the studies checked, an unresolved V gene accounts for under half, and the remainder has no known explanation. V and J calls and clone size are as listed in that table; D and trimming were resolved from the DNA. In all, the sample holds about 480,000 clones, and roughly 90% of those were seen once. The ten largest clones capture approximately 2% of the sample.

The V and J ends are trimmed by 4 bases and 1 base, leaving 10 bases between them. The CDR3 has 14 amino acids, counting the end cysteine and phenylalanine. Just the 42-base CDR3 DNA is kept, in frame starting at base 1. According to the germline V gene, CDR1 reads SGHTA and CDR2 reads FQGNSA. The source is a woman aged 40 to 50 who had recovered from COVID-19. Recombination joined TRBV7-2 with TRBJ1-1; tentative D gene TRBD1, with 5 bases matching. The specimen was PBMCs or T cells enriched from blood (not recorded which). The CDR3 loop reads CASSWRGENTEAFF. The nucleotides read TGTGCCAGCAGCTGGAGGGGAGAGAACACTGAAGCTTTCTTT. With the portions outside the CDR3 filled from the reference TRBV7-2 and TRBJ1-1 genes, the complete variable region becomes GAGVSQSPSNKVTEKGKDVELRCDPISGHTALYWYRQSLGQGLEFLIYFQGNSAPDKSGLPSDRFSAERTGGSVSTLTIQRTQQEDSAVYLCASSWRGENTEAFFGQGTRLTVV.